This T cell receptor (beta chain) was found in a study of T-cell reconstitution after alpha-beta-depleted transplantation in children (dated by TCRdb to the mid-2010s). In the study overall: Using TCR repertoire profiling, the study quantitatively followed how T-cell immune reconstitution unfolded in children after TCRalphabeta/CD19-depleted allogeneic hematopoietic cell transplantation.

Receptor amplification or capture employed PCR. The sequencer was an Illumina HiSeq 2500. TCR libraries were prepared with molecular barcoding, using unique molecular identifiers to normalize TCRbeta repertoire quantification. TCRdb ran its own pipeline on the public reads, namely fastp trimming at Q25 and MiXCR clone calling, and kept in-frame beta chains. CDR3 protein sequences are deduplicated, and each keeps its most common genes and DNA. This sample has 640,000 or so distinct CDR3 sequences in its table, and roughly 15% of those were observed once. Under 1.2% of the sample is in the top ten clones. There are many counts of this clonotype. Its antigen is currently not known. One base away there is no much larger clone; base qualities are not given. This sample comprised PBMCs from the stem cell graft donor, obtained from the stem cell graft. The sequence was collected from a human donor who donated a stem cell graft to a child with acute myeloid leukemia.

The CDR3 sequence is CATSPYPTSDTQYF. The sequence in DNA is TGTGCCACCAGCCCTTATCCCACCTCAGATACGCAGTATTTT. The chain joins TRBV24-1 to TRBJ2-3; no confident D gene assignment can be made. CDR1 is given as KGHDR and CDR2 as SFDVKD, both from the germline V gene. There are 14 amino acids in the CDR3, from cysteine to phenylalanine inclusive. The entry retains the CDR3 DNA only, 42 bases that are in frame from base 1. V gives up 7 bases and J gives up 4 bases, and the segment between their germline ends measures 14 bases.